One sample yielded the 16 T cell receptor beta chains listed below, sequenced in a study of blood T cell repertoires in COVID-19. Sequencing was performed with immunoSEQ multiplex PCR; in TCRdb, only in-frame clones are kept and a portion is missing. This table holds over 150,000 clones, roughly 85% found once. What was sequenced was PBMCs or T cells enriched from blood (not recorded which). These receptors originate from a man aged 40-49 years who had recovered from COVID-19.

The chain joins TRBV20-1 to TRBJ1-1; tentatively, D is TRBD1 (6 bases). The CDR3 runs to 11 residues. Germline V CDR1 and CDR2: DFQATT, SNEGSKA (reference sequence). V was clipped by 7 bases and J by 1 base, with 7 bases between them. CDR3: CSVQGNTEAFF. As DNA, the CDR3 is TGCAGTGTACAGGGGAACACTGAAGCTTTCTTT.

The CDR3 region has the DNA TGTGCCAGCAGCTTAGAGGGAGAGGGAAACACCATATATTTT. Amino acids: CASSLEGEGNTIYF. The chain joins TRBV11-3 to TRBJ1-3, with D hard to call. Germline CDR1 and CDR2: SGHNT and YENEEA. Trimming took off 0 bases at V and 4 bases at J, with 7 bases between the two ends. This CDR3 has 14 residues.

The chain has TRBV11-1 and TRBJ2-4; the D gene is possibly TRBD1 (5 bases). Per germline, CDR1 SGHAT and CDR2 FQDESV (reference sequence). This CDR3 has 15 residues. V was shortened by 1 base and J by 0 bases, with 7 bases between the two germline ends. CDR3 bases: TGTGCCAGCAGCTTAGGACAGCTAGCCAAAAACATTCAGTACTTC. Protein: CASSLGQLAKNIQYF. Filled out from reference TRBV11-1 and TRBJ2-4, the complete variable domain reads EAEVAQSPRYKITEKSQAVAFWCDPISGHATLYWYRQILGQGPELLVQFQDESVVDDSQLPKDRFSAERLKGVDSTLKIQPAELGDSAMYLCASSLGQLAKNIQYFGAGTRLSVL.

The table lists this clone with a count of one. The rearrangement links TRBV3-1 (or the pseudogene TRBV3-2) to TRBJ1-5; D not certain. The germline V and J ends were trimmed by 0 bases and 6 bases, with 12 bases remaining between them. CDR3 size: 15 residues. Germline V gene sequence: CDR1 LGHDT, CDR2 YNNKEL (reference sequence). CDR3 bases: TGTGCCAGCAGCCAAGATCCCAAGGAGGTTCAGCCCCAGCATTTT. This codes for CASSQDPKEVQPQHF.

Only a few counts were recorded for this clone. V and J are TRBV28 and TRBJ1-1; 7 bases match TRBD1. The CDR3 loop spans 15 amino acids. V was clipped by 6 bases and J by 7 bases; unmatched bases: 14. Germline V lookup: CDR1 MDHEN, CDR2 SYDVKM. The CDR3 loop is CASRSPTGLGGEAFF. Here the CDR3 DNA reads TGTGCCAGCAGGTCCCCGACAGGGCTGGGGGGTGAAGCTTTCTTT. Variable domain in full (rest from reference TRBV28 and TRBJ1-1): DVKVTQSSRYLVKRTGEKVFLECVQDMDHENMFWYRQDPGLGLRLIYFSYDVKMKEKGDIPEGYSVSREKKERFSLILESASTNQTSMYLCASRSPTGLGGEAFFGQGTRLTVV.

V and J are TRBV6-5 and TRBJ1-2; the match to TRBD1 covers 9 bases. This CDR3 region has 16 residues. Trimming took 2 bases from V and 1 from J; bases not matched to a gene: 5. In germline, CDR1 is MNHEY, CDR2 SVGAGI. CDR3 DNA: TGTGCCAGCAGTTACCGGACAGGGGTAATTAACTATGGCTACACCTTC. It specifies CASSYRTGVINYGYTF.

The chain uses TRBV5-4 and TRBJ1-2; 10 nucleotides agree with TRBD1. The CDR3 spans 15 residues. The V and J ends lost 4 bases and 4 bases, in that order; junction bases with no gene match: 7. Germline-derived CDR1 and CDR2 are SGHNT and YYREEE (reference sequence). For the CDR3, the DNA is TGTGCCAGCAGCCCGGACAGGGGGGCGCGCTATGGCTACACCTTC. Its protein is CASSPDRGARYGYTF.

V and J are TRBV30 and TRBJ1-3, with a weak D call TRBD1 (5 bases). CDR1 and CDR2 from the germline V gene are GTSNPN and SVGIG (reference sequence). This CDR3 spans 13 amino acids. Trimming shortened V by 2 bases and J by 3 bases, and 8 bases separated the two germline ends. DNA of the CDR3: TGTGCCTGGAGTAGGGGAGGTGGAAACACCATATATTTT. It is translated as CAWSRGGGNTIYF.

J is TRBJ2-7 and V is TRBV20-1; TRBD2 is a possible D gene (5 bases). The CDR3 runs to 11 residues. Deletions cut 3 bases from V and 5 bases from J, with 8 bases between. Germline CDR1 reads DFQATT; CDR2 reads SNEGSKA (reference sequence). The CDR3 bases are TGCAGTGCTAGGACTACCCACGAGCAGTACTTC. It yields the protein CSARTTHEQYF.

The V gene is TRBV2, the J gene TRBJ2-7; no clear D gene. The CDR3 contains 14 residues. Trimming took 6 bases from V and 4 from J, leaving 16 bases between them. Germline loops: CDR1 SNHLY, CDR2 FYNNEI. CDR3 DNA sequence: TGTGCCAGCAGGGTGGCAGGCCTTTCGTACGAGCAGTACTTC. Translated, it gives CASRVAGLSYEQYF.

V and J are TRBV5-4 and TRBJ2-7; D possibly corresponds to TRBD2 (6 bases). Germline CDR1 SGHNT, CDR2 YYREEE (reference sequence). The V end was cut by 0 bases, the J end by 2 bases, with 9 bases between. This CDR3 is built from 14 residues. Here the CDR3 DNA reads TGTGCCAGCAGCTTGGGGCTAGCGACCTACGAGCAGTACTTC. This codes for CASSLGLATYEQYF.

The genes are TRBV24-1 and TRBJ2-2; the match to TRBD2 covers 7 bases. CDR3 size: 14 residues. Unmatched junction bases numbered 4, after V lost 8 bases and J lost 2 bases. CDR1 is KGHDR and CDR2 is SFDVKD in the germline V gene. In DNA, the CDR3 is TGTGCCACCATGGGGGGGTCAAACACCGGGGAGCTGTTTTTT. Translated, it gives CATMGGSNTGELFF.

This clone has just one count. The chain employs TRBV15 and TRBJ1-5, with D unclear. The CDR3 has 13 amino acids. Per germline, CDR1 LNHNV and CDR2 YYDKDF (reference sequence). Trimming took off 0 bases at V and 6 bases at J, with 6 bases between the two ends. This chain's CDR3 is CATSRDPGQPQHF. Here the CDR3 DNA reads TGTGCCACCAGCAGAGATCCCGGTCAGCCCCAGCATTTT.

The chain has TRBV10-3 and TRBJ1-3, with TRBD1 as a possible D gene (6 bases). The CDR3 totals 15 residues. Trimming took 3 bases from V and 4 from J, leaving 13 bases between them. From germline, CDR1 is ENHRY and CDR2 SYGVKD. In DNA form, the CDR3 reads TGTGCCATCAGTGACGAGCGAGACAGGGGAAACACCATATATTTT. It is translated as CAISDERDRGNTIYF.

The chain is built from TRBV27 and TRBJ1-2; possibly TRBD1 for D (5 bases). The V gene lost 5 bases and the J gene lost 0 bases, with 7 bases spanning the gap. This CDR3 contains 13 residues. CDR1 is MNHEY, CDR2 SMNVEV, per germline (reference sequence). CDR3 in DNA: TGTGCCAGCAGTCCAGGGTCTAACTATGGCTACACCTTC. Translating gives CASSPGSNYGYTF.

The table lists this clone with a few counts. J is TRBJ1-5 and V is TRBV19; D not resolved. Trimming left V 3 bases short and J 3 bases short, with 12 bases between. Germline V CDR1 and CDR2: LNHDA, SQIVND (reference sequence). The CDR3 is made up of 15 amino acids. This CDR3 is CASSMSRQLNQPQHF. CDR3 nucleotide sequence: TGTGCCAGTAGTATGTCTCGACAACTCAATCAGCCCCAGCATTTT.